These 8 T cell receptor beta chains originate from one sample sequenced in a study of T cells in Graves' hyperthyroidism and ophthalmopathy. RNA transcripts yielded amplified TCR beta CDR3 regions. Initially, a first-round RT-PCR of the TCR CDR3 employed the HTBI primer set. Each CDR3 protein gets one entry after TCRdb re-called the multiplex PCR reads with MiXCR. Among more than 300,000 distinct CDR3 sequences, 17% were seen once, and the ten largest hold around 35%. Material: blood. Receptors originate from a woman aged 25 to 39 with Graves' hyperthyroidism that later progressed to Graves' ophthalmopathy.

This clonotype was counted many times. CDR3 DNA: TGTGCCAGCAGCTTGGCCCCCTTGGGGAGGGCCGGTGGGGAGTTCTTC. This translates into CASSLAPLGRAGGEFF. The chain joins TRBV5-8 to TRBJ2-1, with 7 bases that match TRBD2. Per germline, CDR1 SGHTS and CDR2 YDEGEE. The V and J ends lost 0 bases and 14 bases, in that order; junction bases with no gene match: 17. The CDR3 is made up of 16 amino acids.

The table lists this clonotype with a few counts. The chain carries TRBV7-9 and TRBJ2-7; D is unresolved. V gave up 1 base and J gave up 1 base, with 5 bases separating them. The CDR3 runs to 13 residues. Germline CDR1 and CDR2: SEHNR and FQNEAQ (reference sequence). CDR3 amino acids: CASSLDLSYEQYF. CDR3 nucleotides: TGTGCCAGCAGCTTAGATCTTTCCTACGAGCAGTACTTC.

Worth noting for this clonotype: This could be a read error, since a much larger clone is one nucleotide away. J is TRBJ2-3 and V is TRBV7-9, with 9 bases lining up with TRBD2. The CDR3 contains 14 residues. J gave up 3 bases and V 9 bases, and 7 bases lay outside the gene matches. The germline V gene has CDR1 SEHNR and CDR2 FQNEAQ (reference sequence). CDR3 protein: CARTQREATDTQYF. The CDR3, as DNA: TGTGCCAGAACCCAGCGGGAGGCGACAGATACGCAGTATTTT.

This chain links TRBV28 with TRBJ2-7, with 7 bases fitting TRBD2. Looked up from germline, CDR1 is MDHEN and CDR2 is SYDVKM. The CDR3 loop spans 15 amino acids. J gave up 0 bases and V 6 bases, and 8 bases lay outside the gene matches. The chain's CDR3 is CASRSSRGSSYEQYF. CDR3 sequence (DNA): TGTGCCAGCAGGTCCTCGCGCGGGAGCTCCTACGAGCAGTACTTC.

V gene TRBV20-1 combines with J gene TRBJ2-2; TRBD2 matches 11 bases. This CDR3 is 17 amino acids long. The germline V gene has CDR1 DFQATT and CDR2 SNEGSKA (reference sequence). V lost 0 bases to trimming and J lost 4 bases; unmatched junction nucleotides: 7. CDR3 in DNA: TGCAGTGCTAGAGAAGTACTAGCGGGAGTCGGCACCGGGGAGCTGTTTTTT. Amino acids: CSAREVLAGVGTGELFF.

This clonotype was detected many times. The chain has TRBV6-1 and TRBJ1-4; a possible D gene is TRBD1 (5 bases). CDR3 length: 15 residues. The V end was cut by 9 bases, the J end by 10 bases, with 24 bases between. Germline CDR1 reads MNHNS; CDR2 reads SASEGT. The CDR3 region is CASGVARGSGGKLFF. The CDR3 DNA sequence: TGTGCCAGTGGTGTAGCCCGCGGATCGGGGGGAAAACTGTTTTTT.

A few counts support this clonotype. The rearrangement uses TRBV28 and TRBJ1-5; D unresolved. With 7 bases removed from V and 1 base from J, the gap between germline ends came to 5 bases. The CDR3 is 12 residues long. The germline CDR1 and CDR2 sequences are MDHEN and SYDVKM. In nucleotides, the CDR3 is TGTGCCAGCACCCAGAGCAATCAGCCCCAGCATTTT. It yields the protein CASTQSNQPQHF.

This clonotype was found a few times. The chain uses TRBV28 and TRBJ2-4; 9 bases line up with TRBD1. The CDR3 runs 14 residues. CDR1 MDHEN and CDR2 SYDVKM come from the germline V gene. The J segment lost 7 bases and the V segment lost 6 bases, leaving 7 bases of the junction unmatched. The CDR3 DNA reads as TGTGCCAGCAGCCCTACAGGGGGCAGGAACATTCAGTACTTC. It is translated as CASSPTGGRNIQYF.